A single sample gave rise to the 18 T cell receptor beta chains below, sequenced in a study of cytomegalovirus exposure and HLA in healthy donors. 60 Vbeta and 13 Jbeta primers were used in PCR. The table came from immunoSEQ multiplex PCR; TCRdb's copy has only in-frame clones and leaves some out. The table has 150,000 to 200,000 clones, about three quarters seen once. Source material: PBMCs. Source of these receptors: a woman between 50 and 59 years old in good health and CMV-seropositive.

V gene TRBV28 combines with J gene TRBJ2-2, with TRBD2 identical over 10 bases. This CDR3 comprises 16 residues. Germline CDR1 MDHEN, CDR2 SYDVKM. V trimming: 3 bases; J trimming: 4 bases; junction bases outside the gene matches: 5. The CDR3 here is CASSFSGGAGTGELFF. The CDR3 region has the DNA TGTGCCAGCAGTTTCAGCGGGGGGGCAGGCACCGGGGAGCTGTTTTTT.

The chain recombines TRBV7-9 with TRBJ1-1; D is perhaps TRBD1 (5 bases). Trimming stripped 1 base from V and 10 bases from J, with 10 bases between. Germline V gene lookup returns CDR1 SEHNR and CDR2 FQNEAQ (reference sequence). The CDR3 length is 12 residues. The CDR3 DNA reads as TGTGCCAGCAGCTTAGAGGTAGGGGTAGCTTTCTTT. Translation gives CASSLEVGVAFF. The entire variable domain, with the rest obtained from reference TRBV7-9 and TRBJ1-1, is as follows: DTGVSQNPRHKITKRGQNVTFRCDPISEHNRLYWYRQTLGQGPEFLTYFQNEAQLEKSRLLSDRFSAERPKGSFSTLEIQRTEQGDSAMYLCASSLEVGVAFFGQGTRLTVV.

This clone has more than one count but fewer than ten. CDR3 sequence: CASSPGGMGSNQPQHF. The CDR3, as DNA: TGTGCCAGCAGCCCCGGGGGAATGGGGAGCAATCAGCCCCAGCATTTT. V and J are TRBV6-4 and TRBJ1-5; D might be TRBD1 (5 bases). V shed 6 bases and J shed 1 base, with 16 bases lying between them. The CDR3 sequence is 16 residues long. CDR1 is MRHNA, CDR2 SNTAGT, per germline.

The rearrangement uses TRBV30 and TRBJ1-3; D might be TRBD1 (5 bases). The CDR3 sequence is 13 residues long. V lost 5 bases to trimming and J lost 4 bases, with 12 bases between them. Germline lookup yields CDR1 GTSNPN and CDR2 SVGIG (reference sequence). Here the CDR3 DNA reads TGTGCCTGGGGAAGGGGCACGGGAAACACCATATATTTT. Its protein is CAWGRGTGNTIYF.

The chain combines TRBV5-1 with TRBJ2-4, with TRBD1 identical over 11 bases. Trimming took 3 bases from V and 15 from J; bases not matched to a gene: 5. Germline V gene lookup returns CDR1 SGHRS and CDR2 YFSETQ. This CDR3 contains 12 residues. The CDR3 sequence is CASSSGTGGMYF. The CDR3 DNA reads TGCGCCAGCAGCTCCGGGACAGGGGGTATGTACTTC.

The CDR3 DNA follows: TGTGCCAGCAGCAGTCTTGGACAGGGGTCCTATGGCTACACCTTC. It translates to CASSSLGQGSYGYTF. The chain has TRBV2 and TRBJ1-2, with 9 nucleotides matching TRBD1. From germline, CDR1 is SNHLY and CDR2 FYNNEI. The CDR3 consists of 15 residues. After removal of 6 bases from V and 4 bases from J, the junction contained 9 bases not matched to a gene. Looking up the rest from reference TRBV2 and TRBJ1-2 gives the full variable domain: EPEVTQTPSHQVTQMGQEVILRCVPISNHLYFYWYRQILGQKVEFLVSFYNNEISEKSEIFDDQFSVERPDGSNFTLKIRSTKLEDSAMYFCASSSLGQGSYGYTFGSGTRLTVV.

This chain links TRBV13 with TRBJ2-4; maybe TRBD1 (6 bases). The CDR3 covers 14 residues. From germline, CDR1 is PRHDT and CDR2 FYEKMQ (reference sequence). The V and J ends lost 3 bases and 4 bases respectively, with 10 bases between them. The CDR3 loop reads CASSFRTEKNIQYF. In DNA form, the CDR3 reads TGTGCCAGCAGCTTTAGGACAGAGAAAAACATTCAGTACTTC.

The rearrangement links TRBV28 to TRBJ2-3; a possible D gene is TRBD2 (5 bases). Germline V gives CDR1 MDHEN, CDR2 SYDVKM. CDR3 length: 17 amino acids. The V gene lost 5 bases and the J gene lost 2 bases, with 20 bases spanning the gap. The DNA for the CDR3 is TGTGCCAGCAGTACCCAGCCGCGAGGGTCCTCCACAGATACGCAGTATTTT. Translated, it gives CASSTQPRGSSTDTQYF.

This clone has a single count. The chain carries TRBV6-5 and TRBJ1-3; 7 bases are shared with TRBD1. Germline V gives CDR1 MNHEY, CDR2 SVGAGI. The CDR3 sequence is 15 residues long. V lost 4 bases to trimming and J lost 0 bases; unmatched junction nucleotides: 3. The CDR3 loop is CASSSGTASGNTIYF. The CDR3 nucleotides are TGTGCCAGCAGTTCCGGGACAGCCTCTGGAAACACCATATATTTT.

This clone came up once. This chain uses TRBV19 with TRBJ1-6, with 8 bases fitting TRBD1. Germline assignment: CDR1 LNHDA and CDR2 SQIVND (reference sequence). Germline trimming cut 7 bases from V and 10 bases from J; bases unmatched to any gene: 6. The CDR3 has 13 residues. The CDR3 bases are TGTGCCAGTACCATGACAGGGGAATCACCCCTCCACTTT. The encoded protein is CASTMTGESPLHF.

This clone was detected a few times. The gene calls are TRBV5-1 and TRBJ1-1; D is ambiguous. Trimming pared 0 bases from V and 3 bases from J, leaving 12 bases between. Germline V gene sequence: CDR1 SGHRS, CDR2 YFSETQ. The CDR3 is 15 amino acids. The chain's CDR3 is CASSLASAQDTEAFF. DNA of the CDR3: TGCGCCAGCAGCTTGGCTTCTGCTCAGGACACTGAAGCTTTCTTT.

This clone was observed a handful of times. The chain links TRBV6-5 to TRBJ2-3; 7 bases fit TRBD1. Trimming at V came to 6 bases and at J to 3 bases, leaving 6 bases not matched to a gene. Per the germline V gene, CDR1 is MNHEY and CDR2 is SVGAGI. The CDR3 consists of 14 residues. The CDR3 reads CASSRTTGTDTQYF. The CDR3 coding sequence is TGTGCCAGCAGCCGCACGACAGGGACAGATACGCAGTATTTT.

The rearrangement joins TRBV11-2 to TRBJ1-4; D remains ambiguous. The V gene's germline CDR1 is SGHAT and CDR2 FQNNGV. Deletions cut 4 bases from V and 4 bases from J, with 13 bases between. This CDR3 is built from 15 residues. The CDR3 DNA sequence: TGTGCCAGCAGCTACACGGGATTCCGTAATGAAAAACTGTTTTTT. This codes for CASSYTGFRNEKLFF.

As to this clone: At one end the junction does not follow the germline gene, possibly because of a read error. The chain is built from TRBV7-7 and TRBJ2-2, with D perhaps matching TRBD1 (6 bases). From germline, CDR1 is SSHAT and CDR2 FNYEAQ (reference sequence). This CDR3 spans 14 amino acids. The CDR3 region is CASSLRQADGELFF. CDR3 coding DNA: TGTGCTAGCAGCTTAAGACAGGCGGACGGGGAGCTGTTTTTT.

In the case of this clone: The junction shows a germline mismatch at one end, possibly a read error. The J gene is TRBJ2-5, the V gene TRBV6-1; D might be TRBD2 (6 bases). Germline CDR1 reads MNHNS; CDR2 reads SASEGT. CDR3 size: 17 residues. The CDR3 reads CASSDGGLGLSQGTQYF. In nucleotides, the CDR3 is TGTGCCAGCAGTGATGGAGGGTTGGGGCTTTCGCAAGGGACCCAGTACTTC.

The genes are TRBV28 and TRBJ1-5; D might be TRBD1 (6 bases). Trimming shortened V by 8 bases and J by 4 bases, and 21 bases separated the two germline ends. Per the germline V gene, CDR1 is MDHEN and CDR2 is SYDVKM. The CDR3 length is 16 residues. For the CDR3, the DNA is TGTGCCAGCGGCGTGCCTGGGGGGGGCGGAAATCAGCCCCAGCATTTT. It is translated as CASGVPGGGGNQPQHF.

The rearrangement links TRBV30 to TRBJ2-5; D not certain. Trimming took 4 bases from V and 5 from J, leaving 8 bases between them. Germline loops: CDR1 GTSNPN, CDR2 SVGIG (reference sequence). The CDR3 sequence is 11 residues long. The CDR3 nucleotides are TGTGCCTGGACACGGTCCGAGACCCAGTACTTC. Encoded protein: CAWTRSETQYF.

The CDR3 DNA sequence: TGTGCCAGTACAGCAGGGGGCTGGCAGCCCCAGCATTTT. Translated, it gives CASTAGGWQPQHF. The rearrangement joins TRBV19 to TRBJ1-5; 8 nucleotides agree with TRBD1. The CDR3 contains 13 residues. The germline V gene has CDR1 LNHDA and CDR2 SQIVND (reference sequence). Trimming cost V 7 bases and J 7 bases; bases outside gene matches: 6.